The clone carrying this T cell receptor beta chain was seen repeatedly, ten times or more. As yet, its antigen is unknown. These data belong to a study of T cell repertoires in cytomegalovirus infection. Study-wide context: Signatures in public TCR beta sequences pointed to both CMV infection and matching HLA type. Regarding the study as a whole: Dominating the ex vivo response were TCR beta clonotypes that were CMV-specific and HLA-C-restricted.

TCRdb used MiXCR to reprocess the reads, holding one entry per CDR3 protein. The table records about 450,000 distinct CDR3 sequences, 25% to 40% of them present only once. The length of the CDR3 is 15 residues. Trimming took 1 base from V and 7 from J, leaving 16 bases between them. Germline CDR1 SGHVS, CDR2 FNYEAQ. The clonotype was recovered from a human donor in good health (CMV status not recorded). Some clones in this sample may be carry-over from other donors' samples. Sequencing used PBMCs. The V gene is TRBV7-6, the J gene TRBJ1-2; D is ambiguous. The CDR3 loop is CASSLGGGYPGGYTF. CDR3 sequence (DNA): TGTGCCAGCAGCTTAGGTGGTGGGTACCCCGGTGGCTACACCTTC. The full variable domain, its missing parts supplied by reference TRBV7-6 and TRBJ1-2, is GAGVSQSPRYKVTKRGQDVALRCDPISGHVSLYWYRQALGQGPEFLTYFNYEAQQDKSGLPNDRFSAERPEGSISTLTIQRTEQRDSAMYRCASSLGGGYPGGYTFGSGTRLTVV.